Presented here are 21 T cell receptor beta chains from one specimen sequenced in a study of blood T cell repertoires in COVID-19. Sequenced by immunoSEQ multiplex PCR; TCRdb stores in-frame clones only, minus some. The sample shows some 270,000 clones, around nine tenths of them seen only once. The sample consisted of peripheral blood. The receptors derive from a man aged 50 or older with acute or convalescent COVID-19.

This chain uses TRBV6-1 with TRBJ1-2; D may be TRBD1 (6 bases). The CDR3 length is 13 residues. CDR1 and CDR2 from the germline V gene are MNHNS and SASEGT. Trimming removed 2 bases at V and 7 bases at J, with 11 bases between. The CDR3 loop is CASSERGQTGYTF. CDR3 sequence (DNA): TGTGCCAGCAGTGAAAGGGGACAAACTGGCTACACCTTC.

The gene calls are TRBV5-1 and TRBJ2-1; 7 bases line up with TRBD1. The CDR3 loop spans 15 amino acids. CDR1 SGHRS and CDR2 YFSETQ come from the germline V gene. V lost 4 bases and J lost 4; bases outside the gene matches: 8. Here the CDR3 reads CASSQDRVQYNEQFF. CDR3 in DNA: TGCGCCAGCAGCCAAGACAGGGTACAATACAATGAGCAGTTCTTC.

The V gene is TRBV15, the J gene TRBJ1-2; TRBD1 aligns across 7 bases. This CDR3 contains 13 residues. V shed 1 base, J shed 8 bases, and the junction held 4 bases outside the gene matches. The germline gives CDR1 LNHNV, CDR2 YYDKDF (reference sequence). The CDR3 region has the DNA TGTGCCACCAGCAGAGGAGGGACAGCCGGCTACACCTTC. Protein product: CATSRGGTAGYTF.

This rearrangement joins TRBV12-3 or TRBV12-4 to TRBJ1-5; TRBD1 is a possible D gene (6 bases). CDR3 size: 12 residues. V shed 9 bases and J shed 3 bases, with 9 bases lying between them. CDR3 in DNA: TGTGCCAGTACAGGGTACAATCAGCCCCAGCATTTT. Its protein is CASTGYNQPQHF.

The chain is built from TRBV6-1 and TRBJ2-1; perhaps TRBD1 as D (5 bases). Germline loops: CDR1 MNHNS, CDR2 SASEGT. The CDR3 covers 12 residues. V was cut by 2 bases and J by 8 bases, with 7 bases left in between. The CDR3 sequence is CASSEIGDEQFF. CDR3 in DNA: TGTGCCAGCAGTGAAATAGGGGATGAGCAGTTCTTC.

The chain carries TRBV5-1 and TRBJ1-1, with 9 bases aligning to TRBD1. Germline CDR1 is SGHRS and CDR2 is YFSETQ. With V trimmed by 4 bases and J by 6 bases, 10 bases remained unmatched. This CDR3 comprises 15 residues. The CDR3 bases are TGCGCCAGCAGCCCCTACGACAGGGGGGGTCCTGAAGCTTTCTTT. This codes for CASSPYDRGGPEAFF.

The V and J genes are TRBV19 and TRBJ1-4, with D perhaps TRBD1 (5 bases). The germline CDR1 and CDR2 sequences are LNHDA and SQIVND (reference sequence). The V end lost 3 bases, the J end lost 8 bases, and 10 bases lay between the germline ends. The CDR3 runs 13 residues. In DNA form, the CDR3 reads TGTGCCAGTAGTATTGGGGCCCGGGAAAAACTGTTTTTT. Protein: CASSIGAREKLFF.

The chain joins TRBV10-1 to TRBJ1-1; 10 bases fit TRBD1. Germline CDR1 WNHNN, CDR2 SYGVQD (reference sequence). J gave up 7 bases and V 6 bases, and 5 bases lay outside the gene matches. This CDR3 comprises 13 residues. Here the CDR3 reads CASSLGTGDEAFF. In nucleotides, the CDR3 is TGCGCCAGCAGCCTCGGGACAGGGGATGAAGCTTTCTTT.

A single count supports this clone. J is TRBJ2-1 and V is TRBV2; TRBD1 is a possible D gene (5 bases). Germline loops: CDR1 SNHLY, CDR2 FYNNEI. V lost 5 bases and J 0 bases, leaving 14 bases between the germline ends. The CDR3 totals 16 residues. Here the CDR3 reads CASSTDSSSSYNEQFF. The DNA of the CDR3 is TGTGCCAGCAGTACCGACAGCTCAAGCTCCTACAATGAGCAGTTCTTC.

The CDR3 sequence: CASSPSTGGYTEAFF. The CDR3, as DNA: TGTGCCAGCTCACCCTCGACAGGGGGGTATACTGAAGCTTTCTTT. The V and J genes are TRBV18 and TRBJ1-1; 9 positions match TRBD1. J lost 5 bases, V lost 3 bases, and 7 bases had no gene match. The CDR3 extends over 15 amino acids. Germline V lookup: CDR1 KGHSH, CDR2 LQKENI.

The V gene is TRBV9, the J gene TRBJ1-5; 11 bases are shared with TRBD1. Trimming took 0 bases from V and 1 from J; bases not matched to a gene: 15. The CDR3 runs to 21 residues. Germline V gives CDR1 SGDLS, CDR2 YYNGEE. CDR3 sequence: CASSVGLGTGTGGRSNQPQHF. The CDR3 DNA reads TGTGCCAGCAGCGTAGGGTTGGGAACCGGGACAGGGGGTAGGAGCAATCAGCCCCAGCATTTT.

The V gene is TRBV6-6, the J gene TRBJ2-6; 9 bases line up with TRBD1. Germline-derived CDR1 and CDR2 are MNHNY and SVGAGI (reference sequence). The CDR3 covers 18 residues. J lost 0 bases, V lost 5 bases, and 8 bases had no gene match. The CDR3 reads CASSPGTGTFSGANVLTF. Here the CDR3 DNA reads TGTGCCAGCAGTCCCGGGACAGGGACCTTCTCTGGGGCCAACGTCCTGACTTTC.

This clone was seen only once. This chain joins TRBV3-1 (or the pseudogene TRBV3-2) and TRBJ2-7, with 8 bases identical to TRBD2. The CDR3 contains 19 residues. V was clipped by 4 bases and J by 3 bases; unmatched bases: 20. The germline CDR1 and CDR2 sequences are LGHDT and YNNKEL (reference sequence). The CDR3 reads CASSPRPRLAPLQLYEQYF. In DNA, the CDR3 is TGTGCCAGCAGCCCGAGACCTCGACTAGCGCCCCTTCAACTCTACGAGCAGTACTTC.

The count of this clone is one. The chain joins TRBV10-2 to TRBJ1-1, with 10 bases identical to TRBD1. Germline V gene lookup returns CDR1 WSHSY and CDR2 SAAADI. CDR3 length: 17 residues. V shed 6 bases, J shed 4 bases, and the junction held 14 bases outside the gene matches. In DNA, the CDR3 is TGCGCCAGCAGACAAACCTCCGGGACAGGGGTGGGCACTGAAGCTTTCTTT. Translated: CASRQTSGTGVGTEAFF.

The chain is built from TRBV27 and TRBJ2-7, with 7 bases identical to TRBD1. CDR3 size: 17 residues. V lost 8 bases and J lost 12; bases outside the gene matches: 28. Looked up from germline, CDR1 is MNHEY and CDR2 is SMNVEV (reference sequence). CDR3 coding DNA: TGTGCCAGCGCCCCCTATCTCCACCGGGACAGCTGGCCCAGGGGGTACTTC. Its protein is CASAPYLHRDSWPRGYF.

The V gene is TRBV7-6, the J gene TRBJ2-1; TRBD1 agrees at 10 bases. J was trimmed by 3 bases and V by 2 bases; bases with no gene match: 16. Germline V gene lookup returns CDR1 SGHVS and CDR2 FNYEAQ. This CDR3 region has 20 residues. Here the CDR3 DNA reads TGTGCCAGCAGCTTATCCCTACCCCGGGACAGGGGAAGGAGCTACAATGAGCAGTTCTTC. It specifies CASSLSLPRDRGRSYNEQFF.

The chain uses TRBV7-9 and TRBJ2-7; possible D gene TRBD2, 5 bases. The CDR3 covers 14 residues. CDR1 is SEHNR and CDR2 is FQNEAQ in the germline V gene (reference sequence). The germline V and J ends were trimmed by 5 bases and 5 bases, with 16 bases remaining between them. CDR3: CASSLAPGMNEQYF. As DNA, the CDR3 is TGTGCCAGCAGCCTTGCCCCGGGGATGAACGAGCAGTACTTC.

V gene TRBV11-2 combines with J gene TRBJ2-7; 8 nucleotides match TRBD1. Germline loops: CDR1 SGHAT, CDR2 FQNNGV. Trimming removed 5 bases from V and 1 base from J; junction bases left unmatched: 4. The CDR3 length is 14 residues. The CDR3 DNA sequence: TGTGCCAGCAGCCCCAGGACAGGGTCCTACGAGCAGTACTTC. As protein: CASSPRTGSYEQYF.

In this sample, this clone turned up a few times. CDR3 region: CASTGDSGYTF. The DNA of the CDR3 is TGTGCCAGCACGGGGGACTCTGGCTACACCTTC. The chain links TRBV2 to TRBJ1-2; possibly TRBD1 for D (5 bases). The germline gives CDR1 SNHLY, CDR2 FYNNEI. The CDR3 has 11 residues. V was trimmed by 7 bases and J by 7 bases, leaving 10 bases between them.

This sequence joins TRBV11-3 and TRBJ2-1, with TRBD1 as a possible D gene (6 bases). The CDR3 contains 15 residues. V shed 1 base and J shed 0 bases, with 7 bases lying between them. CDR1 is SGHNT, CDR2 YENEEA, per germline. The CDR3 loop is CASSLVGASYNEQFF. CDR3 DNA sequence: TGTGCCAGCAGCTTAGTGGGGGCCTCCTACAATGAGCAGTTCTTC.

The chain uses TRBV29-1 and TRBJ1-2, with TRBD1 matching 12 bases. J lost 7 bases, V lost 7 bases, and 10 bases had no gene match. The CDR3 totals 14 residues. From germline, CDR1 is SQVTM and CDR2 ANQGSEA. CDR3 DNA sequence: TGCAGCGCCTCCCCCGGGACAGGGGGCATTGGCTACACCTTC. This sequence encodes CSASPGTGGIGYTF. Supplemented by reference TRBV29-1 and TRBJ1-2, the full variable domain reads SAVISQKPSRDICQRGTSLTIQCQVDSQVTMMFWYRQQPGQSLTLIATANQGSEATYESGFVIDKFPISRPNLTFSTLTVSNMSPEDSSIYLCSASPGTGGIGYTFGSGTRLTVV.